Sequencing of this T cell receptor (beta chain) was carried out in a study of blood T cell repertoires in COVID-19. Looking at the study overall: Samples taken during acute and convalescent COVID-19 were collected in the United States, Italy and Spain. T cells, B-cell-depleted T cells, or PBMCs supplied cDNA or gDNA.

Measured with immunoSEQ multiplex PCR; TCRdb has only the in-frame clones, and not every one. The data hold hundreds of thousands of clones, with 82% observed a single time. CDR1 and CDR2 (germline): LGHDT, YNNKEL (reference sequence). The CDR3 contains 14 residues. With V trimmed by 4 bases and J by 7 bases, 6 bases remained unmatched. This TCR derives from a woman older than 75 with acute or convalescent COVID-19. Sequenced material: peripheral blood. V is TRBV3-1 (or the pseudogene TRBV3-2) and J is TRBJ1-3; TRBD1 matches at 8 bases. The CDR3 is CASSPDRARNTIYF. The CDR3 coding sequence is TGTGCCAGCAGCCCGGACAGGGCTCGGAACACCATATATTTT.